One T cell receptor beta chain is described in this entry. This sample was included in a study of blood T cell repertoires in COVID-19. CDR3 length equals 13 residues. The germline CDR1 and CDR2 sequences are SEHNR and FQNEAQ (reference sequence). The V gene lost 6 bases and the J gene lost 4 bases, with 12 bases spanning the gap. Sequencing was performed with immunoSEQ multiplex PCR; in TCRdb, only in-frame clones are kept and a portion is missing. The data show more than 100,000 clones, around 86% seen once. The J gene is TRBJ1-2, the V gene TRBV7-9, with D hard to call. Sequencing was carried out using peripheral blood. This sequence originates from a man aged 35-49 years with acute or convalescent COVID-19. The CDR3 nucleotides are TGTGCCAGCAGACTGGAGGACGGCTATGGCTACACCTTC. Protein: CASRLEDGYGYTF.